This record covers a single T cell receptor beta chain. Its antigen is unidentified. This table comes from immunoSEQ multiplex PCR, and its TCRdb copy is limited to in-frame clones, with some not included. The repertoire has about 130,000 clones, 89% of them found once; the top ten carry approximately 4.2%. The data are from a study of T cell responses to AZD1222 COVID-19 vaccine. In the study overall: Second-dose timings of about 4 or about 12 weeks were pooled. Overall study results and limits: Baseline seropositivity occurred in only a handful of AZD1222 recipients. Recipients of two AZD1222 doses showed rising Spike-specific TCR breadth and depth. Clonal diversity was possibly underestimated, and the donors were mostly white British, with more females.

Trimming at V came to 0 bases and at J to 9 bases, leaving 8 bases not matched to a gene. The CDR3 extends over 16 amino acids. Germline CDR1 and CDR2: MNHEY and SVGAGI. The sequenced sample was peripheral blood, obtained on day 0 of AZD1222 vaccination. The sequence derives from an adult in good health. The gene calls are TRBV6-5 and TRBJ1-6, with TRBD1 matching 7 bases. Here the CDR3 DNA reads TGTGCCAGCAGTTACTCGAGGCAGGGGGTGGTTTCACCCCTCCACTTT. Its protein is CASSYSRQGVVSPLHF.